This TCR beta chain was recorded in a study of human CD8 memory T cell subsets. Total RNA was taken from 150,000 sorted CD8+ T cells, in duplicate, per subset. Libraries targeted TCR beta using 5' RACE with UMIs. One entry per CDR3 protein, without DNA, is what TCRdb gives after re-calling the 5' RACE reads. The data show approximately 7,800 distinct CDR3 sequences, and the top ten clones hold roughly 20%. Study observations and caveats: Few clonotypes were shared between stem-like memory and precursor exhausted T cells. Diversity, per Chao1 estimates, appeared greater in stem-like memory T cells than in precursor exhausted T cells.

About this clonotype: The antigen is unknown.

Per germline, CDR1 SGHNT and CDR2 YYREEE (reference sequence). CDR3 length equals 11 residues. This rearrangement joins TRBV5-4 to TRBJ2-1. The TCR comes from a human donor in good health. Specimen: CD8+ T cells from PBMCs. The CDR3 loop is CASSLENEQFF.